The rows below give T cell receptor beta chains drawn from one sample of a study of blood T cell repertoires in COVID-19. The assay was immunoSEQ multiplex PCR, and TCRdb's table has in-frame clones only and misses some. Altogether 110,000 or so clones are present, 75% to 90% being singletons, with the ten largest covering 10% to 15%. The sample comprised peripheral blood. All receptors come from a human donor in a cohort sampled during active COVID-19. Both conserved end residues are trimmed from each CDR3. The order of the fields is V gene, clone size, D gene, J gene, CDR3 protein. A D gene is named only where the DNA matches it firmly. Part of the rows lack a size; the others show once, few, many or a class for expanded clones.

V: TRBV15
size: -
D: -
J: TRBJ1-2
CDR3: ATSRDPSAERAYT

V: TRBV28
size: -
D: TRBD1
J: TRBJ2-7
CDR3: ASSSPQGALHEQY

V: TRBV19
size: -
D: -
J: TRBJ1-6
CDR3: AGPDTIDNSPLH

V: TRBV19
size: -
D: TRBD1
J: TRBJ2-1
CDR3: ASRPGQGLDNEQF

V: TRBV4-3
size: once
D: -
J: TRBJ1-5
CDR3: ASSQERADSNQPQH

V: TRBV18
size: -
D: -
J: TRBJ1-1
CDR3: ASSPLGSSTEAF

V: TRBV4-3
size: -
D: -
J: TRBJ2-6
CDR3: ASSLGTVLSGANVLT

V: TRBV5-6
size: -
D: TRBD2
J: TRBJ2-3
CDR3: ASSLRLAGPTDTQY

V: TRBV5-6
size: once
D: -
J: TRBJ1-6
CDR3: ASSLGGSESPLH

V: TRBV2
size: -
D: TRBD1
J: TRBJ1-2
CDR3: ASSGDSIFYGYT

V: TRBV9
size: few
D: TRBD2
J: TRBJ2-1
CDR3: ASSVESEPSRGGNEQF

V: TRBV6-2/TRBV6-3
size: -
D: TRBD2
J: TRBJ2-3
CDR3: ASSRGGRTDTQY

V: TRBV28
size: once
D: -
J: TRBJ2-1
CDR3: ASAGAHEQF

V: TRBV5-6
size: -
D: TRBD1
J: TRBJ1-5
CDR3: ASSSGQGRKYQPQH

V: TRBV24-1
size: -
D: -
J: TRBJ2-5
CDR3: ATSDLWSEQETQY

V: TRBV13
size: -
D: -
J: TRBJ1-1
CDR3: ASSFSRGTEAF

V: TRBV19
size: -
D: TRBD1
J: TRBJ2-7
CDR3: ASSMDRASYEQY

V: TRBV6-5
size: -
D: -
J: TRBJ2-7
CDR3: ASRPTPNAYEQY

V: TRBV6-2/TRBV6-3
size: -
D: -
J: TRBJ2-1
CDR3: ASSYFRFPSSYNEQF

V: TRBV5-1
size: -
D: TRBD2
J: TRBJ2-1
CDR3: ASSLPSGAEDEQF

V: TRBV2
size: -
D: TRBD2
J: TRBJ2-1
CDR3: ASSPYPAGGPAPYF